The present T cell receptor (beta chain) was sequenced within a study of cytomegalovirus exposure and HLA in healthy donors. Concerning this clone itself: Its antigen is as yet unknown.

Study-level results: When presence/absence was analysed, sequencing depth was taken to be roughly uniform across donors.

Primers for the PCR totalled 60 Vbeta and 13 Jbeta. Profiling relied on immunoSEQ multiplex PCR, and the TCRdb table lists in-frame clones only, not all of them. This sample carries tens of thousands of clones, roughly 68% of them seen once, and the ten largest clones take 3% to 3.5%. This clonotype was obtained from a woman in her forties or fifties in good health and CMV-seronegative. The specimen was PBMCs.

This CDR3 is CASSGQGNQPQHF. In DNA, the CDR3 is TGTGCCAGCAGTGGGCAGGGCAATCAGCCCCAGCATTTT. This chain links TRBV2 with TRBJ1-5; D is ambiguous. V shed 4 bases and J shed 2 bases, with 6 bases lying between them. The CDR3 consists of 13 residues. Germline CDR1 SNHLY, CDR2 FYNNEI. Together with reference TRBV2 and TRBJ1-5, the CDR3 gives the full variable domain: EPEVTQTPSHQVTQMGQEVILRCVPISNHLYFYWYRQILGQKVEFLVSFYNNEISEKSEIFDDQFSVERPDGSNFTLKIRSTKLEDSAMYFCASSGQGNQPQHFGDGTRLSIL.